The entry below describes one T cell receptor (beta chain). No antigen is known for it. Here immunoSEQ multiplex PCR was the method, and the copy in TCRdb shows in-frame clones only, minus some. The repertoire holds 90,000 to 150,000 clones, with 80% to 95% as singletons. This sample was taken from a study of graft-versus-host responses after intestinal transplantation. Study-wide context: Transplant recipients had multivisceral, liver-intestinal, or isolated intestinal grafts.

Germline CDR1 MDHEN, CDR2 SYDVKM. The CDR3 spans 13 residues. Losses at the gene ends were 2 bases for V and 7 bases for J; bases not matched to a gene: 3. General study results and limits: Graft-donor T cell macrochimerism in patients accompanied high graft-versus-host to host-versus-graft clonal ratios in allografts. Recipient marrow contained GvH clones, some of which appeared first in ileum or blood.

The sequenced sample was unstimulated CD4+ T cells sorted from spleen or lymph node cells, obtained before intestinal transplant. The chain carries TRBV28 and TRBJ1-2; 8 bases are shared with TRBD1. This receptor was obtained from a human donor who received an intestinal transplant. As DNA, the CDR3 is TGTGCCAGCAGTTTAAGGACAGGGTCTGGCTACACCTTC. Translated, it gives CASSLRTGSGYTF.